Shown below are 30 T cell receptor beta chains from a single sample sequenced in a study of blood T cell repertoires in COVID-19. The repertoire was sequenced with immunoSEQ multiplex PCR; TCRdb's copy has only in-frame clones and lacks some. Altogether some 150,000 clones are present, about 75% being singletons, with the ten largest covering over 2.5%. Sequencing was done on a sample of PBMCs or T cells enriched from blood (not recorded which). Receptors originate from a woman between 45 and 60 years old who had recovered from COVID-19.

The chain combines TRBV29-1 with TRBJ2-1, with a possible D match to TRBD1 (5 bases). The CDR3 extends over 15 amino acids. With 2 bases removed from V and 3 bases from J, the gap between germline ends came to 14 bases. CDR1 and CDR2 (germline): SQVTM, ANQGSEA. CDR3 protein: CSVERQPEIYNEQFF. Here the CDR3 DNA reads TGCAGCGTTGAACGACAGCCAGAGATCTACAATGAGCAGTTCTTC.

The V gene is TRBV6-5, the J gene TRBJ2-1; 11 nucleotides agree with TRBD2. The ends lost 2 bases at V and 12 bases at J; junction bases unmatched: 3. Germline V gene data show CDR1 as MNHEY and CDR2 as SVGAGI. CDR3 size: 13 residues. The CDR3 coding sequence is TGTGCCAGCAGTTACCGCCTAGCGGGAGGGCAGTTCTTC. Translation gives CASSYRLAGGQFF.

This rearrangement joins TRBV6-5 to TRBJ1-2; 8 positions match TRBD1. The CDR3 runs to 13 residues. V shed 4 bases, J shed 7 bases, and the junction held 5 bases outside the gene matches. From germline, CDR1 is MNHEY and CDR2 SVGAGI. The CDR3 loop is CASSSGQGVGYTF. The CDR3 coding sequence is TGTGCCAGCAGTTCAGGACAGGGAGTTGGCTACACCTTC.

Details on this clone: This likely comes from a read error, as the CDR3 has no conserved phenylalanine or tryptophan at its end. No DNA is shown, since the ends of the CDR3 on it are uncertain; the CDR3 is the one TCRdb lists. This rearrangement joins TRBV28 to TRBJ2-3; the table's D gene call, TRBD2, was not cross checked with the DNA. The CDR3 sequence runs 13 residues, both termini included. The germline V gene encodes CDR1 MDHEN and CDR2 SYDVKM. CDR3 region: CASSGQGTSGWLG.

As to this clone: Other DNA sequences of this sample code for an identical CDR3. The rearrangement joins TRBV9 to TRBJ2-5, with 13 bases lining up with TRBD2. The CDR3 sequence is 16 residues long. V gave up 0 bases and J gave up 4 bases; unmatched junction bases: 3. In germline, CDR1 is SGDLS, CDR2 YYNGEE. CDR3 protein: CASSVGLAGGGETQYF. Written as DNA, the CDR3 is TGTGCCAGCAGCGTAGGACTAGCGGGGGGCGGAGAGACCCAGTACTTC.

The chain carries TRBV7-2 and TRBJ1-1; D gene unclear. In germline, CDR1 is SGHTA, CDR2 FQGNSA. V dropped 5 bases and J dropped 1 base, with 8 bases sitting between them. The CDR3 consists of 13 residues. The CDR3 protein is CASSLGKNTEAFF. In DNA, the CDR3 is TGTGCCAGCAGCCTCGGGAAGAACACTGAAGCTTTCTTT.

The rearrangement uses TRBV18 and TRBJ2-5; TRBD2 is a possible D gene (7 bases). This CDR3 spans 15 amino acids. CDR1 and CDR2 (germline): KGHSH, LQKENI. V lost 3 bases and J lost 1, with 12 bases in between. The CDR3 reads CASSPGGAPQETQYF. The CDR3, as DNA: TGTGCCAGCTCACCGGGGGGGGCCCCCCAAGAGACCCAGTACTTC.

This CDR3 reads CASSPTSGATNEKLFF. CDR3 nucleotide sequence: TGTGCCAGCAGCCCCACATCGGGGGCAACTAATGAAAAACTGTTTTTT. This rearrangement joins TRBV9 to TRBJ1-4; D might be TRBD1 (5 bases). Germline values: CDR1 SGDLS, CDR2 YYNGEE. CDR3 length equals 16 residues. Trimming took 4 bases from V and 0 from J, leaving 13 bases between them.

The chain couples TRBV9 to TRBJ1-2; TRBD1 might be the D (5 bases). Trimming stripped 2 bases from V and 1 base from J, with 12 bases between. The CDR3 loop spans 15 amino acids. The germline gives CDR1 SGDLS, CDR2 YYNGEE. The CDR3 DNA sequence: TGTGCCAGCAGCGTGGGAACAGGCATTAACTATGGCTACACCTTC. As protein: CASSVGTGINYGYTF.

This clone showed up just a few times. The rearrangement joins TRBV29-1 to TRBJ2-7; D might be TRBD2 (5 bases). This CDR3 region has 12 residues. V was cut by 6 bases and J by 3 bases, with 12 bases left in between. Germline V CDR1 and CDR2: SQVTM, ANQGSEA. DNA for the CDR3: TGCAGCGTCCAATGGGGAGTCTACGAGCAGTACTTC. Its protein is CSVQWGVYEQYF.

The chain carries TRBV5-1 and TRBJ2-1; TRBD2 aligns across 8 bases. V trimming: 5 bases; J trimming: 8 bases; junction bases outside the gene matches: 15. There are 16 residues in the CDR3. Germline lookup yields CDR1 SGHRS and CDR2 YFSETQ. CDR3 coding DNA: TGCGCCAGCAGGGGGGTCGGGAGTAGCGGGGTCTATGAGCAGTTCTTC. Translating gives CASRGVGSSGVYEQFF.

J is TRBJ2-2 and V is TRBV4-1; the D gene is possibly TRBD2 (6 bases). V shed 3 bases and J shed 7 bases, with 18 bases lying between them. Germline V lookup: CDR1 MGHRA, CDR2 YSYEKL. This CDR3 is 16 amino acids long. The CDR3 sequence: CASSHTSTGVIGELFF. The CDR3 DNA reads TGCGCCAGCAGCCATACCTCGACGGGGGTCATCGGGGAGCTGTTTTTT.

The chain carries TRBV27 and TRBJ1-5; D is unclear. This CDR3 spans 15 amino acids. The V gene lost 3 bases and the J gene lost 0 bases, with 9 bases spanning the gap. Germline V gives CDR1 MNHEY, CDR2 SMNVEV (reference sequence). The chain's CDR3 is CASSFEGYSNQPQHF. The CDR3 DNA reads as TGTGCCAGCAGTTTTGAGGGTTATAGCAATCAGCCCCAGCATTTT.

The chain employs TRBV6-5 and TRBJ1-6, with 8 bases that match TRBD1. Germline CDR1 is MNHEY and CDR2 is SVGAGI. The CDR3 spans 15 residues. V was pared by 5 bases and J by 6 bases, with 6 bases of the junction left unmatched. The CDR3 DNA follows: TGTGCCAGCAGTCCTCTACAGGGGGTTAATTCACCCCTCCACTTT. As protein: CASSPLQGVNSPLHF.

V usage is TRBV19 and J usage is TRBJ1-2; D remains unclear. There are 14 residues in the CDR3. Germline lookup yields CDR1 LNHDA and CDR2 SQIVND (reference sequence). The V end was cut by 3 bases, the J end by 2 bases, with 10 bases between. The CDR3 is CASSIRFSNYGYTF. The CDR3 region has the DNA TGTGCCAGTAGTATTCGGTTCTCCAACTATGGCTACACCTTC.

The chain joins TRBV13 to TRBJ2-7; D remains ambiguous. The germline V gene encodes CDR1 PRHDT and CDR2 FYEKMQ (reference sequence). The CDR3 runs 16 residues. V was trimmed by 0 bases and J by 0 bases, leaving 12 bases between them. The CDR3 nucleotides read TGTGCCAGCAGCTTAGGGAGCCACCTTAGCTCCTACGAGCAGTACTTC. Translating it yields CASSLGSHLSSYEQYF.

The chain combines TRBV11-2 with TRBJ2-3; no reliable D call. The V end was cut by 5 bases, the J end by 1 base, with 13 bases between. The germline V gene encodes CDR1 SGHAT and CDR2 FQNNGV. This CDR3 spans 15 amino acids. CDR3 DNA sequence: TGTGCCAGCAGCCCCCGTTCAGTGGGCACAGATACGCAGTATTTT. As protein: CASSPRSVGTDTQYF.

The chain combines TRBV10-2 with TRBJ1-5, with 8 bases aligning to TRBD1. Trimming at V came to 10 bases and at J to 0 bases, leaving 8 bases not matched to a gene. The germline gives CDR1 WSHSY, CDR2 SAAADI. The CDR3 consists of 15 residues. CDR3 coding DNA: TGCGCCACGTTGCCTACAGGGGGTAGCAATCAGCCCCAGCATTTT. It encodes CATLPTGGSNQPQHF.

The chain uses TRBV10-3 and TRBJ1-5; possible D gene TRBD1, 5 bases. V lost 2 bases and J lost 1, with 15 bases in between. Germline lookup yields CDR1 ENHRY and CDR2 SYGVKD. This CDR3 is 17 amino acids long. The DNA of the CDR3 is TGTGCCATCAGTGAGAGCGGGGCCCTTGGGAGCAATCAGCCCCAGCATTTT. Amino acid sequence: CAISESGALGSNQPQHF.

This clone was detected only once. The rearrangement uses TRBV24-1 and TRBJ1-2, with D possibly being TRBD1 (5 bases). The CDR3 totals 14 residues. Germline CDR1 KGHDR, CDR2 SFDVKD. Trimming pared 4 bases from V and 5 bases from J, leaving 13 bases between. CDR3 bases: TGTGCCACCAGTGAAGCCCGTGGGACTTATGGCTACACCTTC. It is translated as CATSEARGTYGYTF.

The chain is built from TRBV9 and TRBJ2-7, with 9 bases lining up with TRBD1. This CDR3 contains 14 residues. V dropped 4 bases and J dropped 5; count of bases not matched to a gene: 7. The germline V gene has CDR1 SGDLS and CDR2 YYNGEE. The CDR3 DNA reads as TGTGCCAGCAGCCCCTGGGACAGGGAGAACGAGCAGTACTTC. Translation: CASSPWDRENEQYF. Drawing the rest from reference TRBV9 and TRBJ2-7, the complete variable domain is DSGVTQTPKHLITATGQRVTLRCSPRSGDLSVYWYQQSLDQGLQFLIQYYNGEERAKGNILERFSAQQFPDLHSELNLSSLELGDSALYFCASSPWDRENEQYFGPGTRLTVT.

This rearrangement joins TRBV5-1 to TRBJ1-1; D remains unclear. The CDR3 consists of 12 residues. V lost 5 bases and J 2 bases, leaving 7 bases between the germline ends. Germline V CDR1 and CDR2: SGHRS, YFSETQ. The CDR3 region is CASSTGNTEAFF. The CDR3 nucleotides read TGCGCCAGCAGTACGGGAAACACTGAAGCTTTCTTT.

The chain uses TRBV9 and TRBJ1-4; possibly TRBD1 for D (5 bases). This CDR3 is 17 amino acids long. The V and J ends lost 3 bases and 5 bases respectively, with 20 bases between them. CDR1 is SGDLS and CDR2 is YYNGEE in the germline V gene. This CDR3 reads CASSDPSAGPSNEKLFF. The CDR3 DNA reads as TGTGCCAGCAGCGACCCCTCCGCGGGACCATCGAATGAAAAACTGTTTTTT.

This chain uses TRBV5-5 with TRBJ1-2; TRBD1 agrees at 7 bases. The CDR3 contains 15 residues. V lost 0 bases to trimming and J lost 5 bases; unmatched junction nucleotides: 7. The germline gives CDR1 SGHKS, CDR2 YYEKEE (reference sequence). DNA of the CDR3: TGTGCCAGCAGCTTGGGGGATGGGACAGCATATGGCTACACCTTC. As protein: CASSLGDGTAYGYTF. The whole variable domain, filled in from reference TRBV5-5 and TRBJ1-2, reads DAGVTQSPTHLIKTRGQQVTLRCSPISGHKSVSWYQQVLGQGPQFIFQYYEKEERGRGNFPDRFSARQFPNYSSELNVNALLLGDSALYLCASSLGDGTAYGYTFGSGTRLTVV.

The V gene is TRBV7-9, the J gene TRBJ2-1; 10 nucleotides match TRBD1. CDR3 length equals 16 residues. The germline V gene has CDR1 SEHNR and CDR2 FQNEAQ (reference sequence). V trimming: 5 bases; J trimming: 3 bases; junction bases outside the gene matches: 7. In DNA form, the CDR3 reads TGTGCCAGCAGCGTAGGGGGACAGGGGCTCTACAATGAGCAGTTCTTC. It specifies CASSVGGQGLYNEQFF.

There are many counts of this clone. CDR3 loop: CASSQERAGEKLFF. CDR3 in DNA: TGCGCCAGCAGCCAAGAGAGGGCTGGGGAAAAACTGTTTTTT. The chain uses TRBV4-1 and TRBJ1-4; D unresolved. CDR1 is MGHRA, CDR2 YSYEKL, per germline. This CDR3 has 14 residues. V was clipped by 0 bases and J by 8 bases, with 10 bases between them.

The genes are TRBV19 and TRBJ2-7; TRBD1 might be the D (5 bases). The CDR3 sequence is 14 residues long. Germline V gene data show CDR1 as LNHDA and CDR2 as SQIVND (reference sequence). Trimming took off 6 bases at V and 1 base at J, with 13 bases between the two ends. The CDR3 protein is CASRRQRTSYEQYF. Here the CDR3 DNA reads TGTGCCAGTAGAAGACAGAGAACGTCCTACGAGCAGTACTTC.

The chain joins TRBV10-1 to TRBJ2-1, with 9 bases lining up with TRBD1. Germline assignment: CDR1 WNHNN and CDR2 SYGVQD (reference sequence). The CDR3 is 13 residues long. V lost 6 bases, J lost 8 bases, and 5 bases stayed unmatched. CDR3 DNA sequence: TGCGCCAGCAGGGGACAGGGCCCCCATGAGCAGTTCTTC. Protein sequence: CASRGQGPHEQFF.

This chain uses TRBV28 with TRBJ1-2; D call uncertain. The CDR3 has 12 residues. CDR1 is MDHEN and CDR2 is SYDVKM in the germline V gene. V shed 4 bases and J shed 12 bases, with 15 bases lying between them. This CDR3 reads CASSSRHFGHTF. The CDR3, as DNA: TGTGCCAGCAGTTCGCGACATTTCGGCCACACCTTC.

This chain links TRBV2 with TRBJ2-1; D is perhaps TRBD1 (5 bases). The V and J ends lost 3 bases and 4 bases respectively, with 16 bases between them. Germline CDR1 and CDR2: SNHLY and FYNNEI. The CDR3 is made up of 16 amino acids. CDR3 coding DNA: TGTGCCAGCAGTGACATGGGGCCAAGGGGATACAATGAGCAGTTCTTC. Protein product: CASSDMGPRGYNEQFF.